These 22 T cell receptor beta chains originate from one sample sequenced in a study of blood T cells in healthy people across ages. A second about 7 to 11 cycle PCR used barcoded and J-beta primers. TCRdb ran MiXCR on the 5' RACE reads and lists one entry per CDR3 protein. Among about 700,000 distinct CDR3 sequences listed, 32% were seen once. The sample was blood. The receptors were sampled from a woman older than 75 in good health.

This clonotype was detected a few times. This sequence joins TRBV7-9 and TRBJ1-4, with 7 bases lining up with TRBD1. From germline, CDR1 is SEHNR and CDR2 FQNEAQ (reference sequence). V dropped 3 bases and J dropped 7; count of bases not matched to a gene: 8. There are 15 residues in the CDR3. As DNA, the CDR3 is TGTGCCAGCAGCTTCACCAGAAACAGGGGTGAAAAACTGTTTTTT. The encoded protein is CASSFTRNRGEKLFF.

With regard to this clonotype: One junction end disagrees with the germline gene, perhaps due to a read error. CDR3 DNA: TGTGCCGGCAGTGGGGACAGGTGGTTCAATCAGCCCCAGCATTTT. This translates into CAGSGDRWFNQPQHF. The V gene is TRBV2, the J gene TRBJ1-5; 8 bases are shared with TRBD1. The germline gives CDR1 SNHLY, CDR2 FYNNEI. The CDR3 contains 15 residues.

V is TRBV9 and J is TRBJ1-3; maybe TRBD1 (5 bases). CDR1 is SGDLS, CDR2 YYNGEE, per germline. The CDR3 runs to 14 residues. The V gene lost 3 bases and the J gene lost 0 bases, with 7 bases spanning the gap. DNA of the CDR3: TGTGCCAGCAGCGGACAGTACTCTGGAAACACCATATATTTT. Translating it yields CASSGQYSGNTIYF.

The DNA of the CDR3 is TGTGCCAGCAGTGAGACTCCAGGGGGATACCCCAACTATGGCTACACCTTC. This encodes CASSETPGGYPNYGYTF. This chain uses TRBV6-2 or TRBV6-3 with TRBJ1-2; 7 bases align to TRBD1. Germline V gene data show CDR1 as MNHEY and CDR2 as SVGEGT. V was pared by 5 bases and J by 2 bases, with 14 bases of the junction left unmatched. CDR3 length: 17 amino acids.

This clonotype was observed at least ten times. A clone one base away is much larger, so this may be a read error. The CDR3 loop is CASSQPTGTYNEQYF. The CDR3 DNA sequence: TGTGCCAGCAGCCAGCCGACAGGAACCTACAATGAGCAGTACTTC. The V and J genes are TRBV4-2 and TRBJ2-1, with D possibly matching TRBD1 (6 bases). The J call may be in error: the DNA end matches TRBJ2-7 better. Germline V gives CDR1 LGHNA, CDR2 YNFKEQ. This CDR3 is built from 15 residues.

To note about this clonotype: The conserved phenylalanine or tryptophan is not found at the CDR3 terminus, so this likely reflects a read error. The rearrangement joins TRBV15 to TRBJ2-3, with TRBD1 matching over 7 bases. This CDR3 is built from 16 residues. Germline values: CDR1 LNHNV, CDR2 YYDKDF (reference sequence). Germline trimming cut 4 bases from V and 1 base from J; bases unmatched to any gene: 8. DNA of the CDR3: TGTGCCACCAGCACTGCAGGGGGTGGTGGCACAGATACGCAGTATAGT. Residues: CATSTAGGGGTDTQYS.

This clonotype was counted ten times or more. The chain uses TRBV6-6 and TRBJ2-7, with a weak D call TRBD2 (6 bases). V was cut by 3 bases and J by 0 bases, with 15 bases left in between. Germline values: CDR1 MNHNY, CDR2 SVGAGI (reference sequence). This CDR3 spans 16 amino acids. The CDR3 DNA reads as TGTGCCAGCAGTTATTCGGGCGGGGTTAGCTCCTACGAGCAGTACTTC. This translates into CASSYSGGVSSYEQYF.

This clonotype appeared many times. J is TRBJ2-1 and V is TRBV25-1; 7 bases align to TRBD2. CDR1 is MGHDK and CDR2 is SYGVNS in the germline V gene. With V trimmed by 1 base and J by 0 bases, 3 bases remained unmatched. The CDR3 has 16 amino acids. The CDR3 region has the DNA TGTGCCAGCAGTGAATCTTCGGGGGGCTCCTACAATGAGCAGTTCTTC. As protein: CASSESSGGSYNEQFF.

In its sample, this clonotype was seen many times. The chain joins TRBV5-1 to TRBJ1-2; no reliable D call. V dropped 4 bases and J dropped 4 bases, with 17 bases sitting between them. This CDR3 comprises 15 residues. Looked up from germline, CDR1 is SGHRS and CDR2 is YFSETQ. The CDR3 DNA reads TGCGCCAGCAGCCCGGAACGGGCCTCTCCCTATGGCTACACCTTC. The encoded protein is CASSPERASPYGYTF.

V is TRBV28 and J is TRBJ2-3; 8 bases are shared with TRBD1. Germline CDR1 reads MDHEN; CDR2 reads SYDVKM. The length of the CDR3 is 15 residues. The V segment lost 1 base and the J segment 3 bases; nucleotides outside the gene matches: 3. The CDR3 is CASSLSRGQTDTQYF. The DNA for the CDR3 is TGTGCCAGCAGTTTATCCAGGGGGCAGACAGATACGCAGTATTTT.

This clonotype was counted many times. The chain couples TRBV20-1 to TRBJ2-1, with 7 bases that match TRBD2. The CDR3 has 15 amino acids. Germline CDR1 reads DFQATT; CDR2 reads SNEGSKA (reference sequence). The junction had 4 bases not matched to a gene; V was cut back by 0 bases and J by 2 bases. CDR3: CSARDLGGTYNEQFF. For the CDR3, the DNA is TGCAGTGCTAGAGATTTGGGGGGGACCTACAATGAGCAGTTCTTC.

This clonotype was detected a few times. This chain connects TRBV5-1 to TRBJ1-2, with 9 bases aligning to TRBD1. Trimming removed 4 bases from V and 4 bases from J; junction bases left unmatched: 5. CDR3 length: 14 amino acids. Germline CDR1 and CDR2: SGHRS and YFSETQ. DNA of the CDR3: TGCGCCAGCAGCACCCCGGGACAGGGCTATGGCTACACCTTC. Translation: CASSTPGQGYGYTF.

This clonotype was found many times. This chain links TRBV2 with TRBJ2-4, with a weak D call TRBD2 (5 bases). The germline CDR1 and CDR2 sequences are SNHLY and FYNNEI. The CDR3 has 14 amino acids. V gave up 4 bases and J gave up 8 bases, with 15 bases separating them. The CDR3 sequence is CASSGSTGSYIQYF. In DNA, the CDR3 is TGTGCCAGCAGTGGTTCGACGGGGTCATACATTCAGTACTTC.

V is TRBV9 and J is TRBJ2-5, with D possibly matching TRBD1 (5 bases). In germline, CDR1 is SGDLS, CDR2 YYNGEE. CDR3 length equals 15 residues. V was trimmed by 0 bases and J by 2 bases, leaving 11 bases between them. As DNA, the CDR3 is TGTGCCAGCAGCGTAGGGACACTTACTCAAGAGACCCAGTACTTC. Translating gives CASSVGTLTQETQYF.

This clonotype occurred many times. This chain links TRBV6-2 or TRBV6-3 with TRBJ2-7, with 7 bases that match TRBD1. V lost 2 bases and J lost 5; bases outside the gene matches: 12. The germline gives CDR1 MNHEY, CDR2 SVGEGT. CDR3 length: 16 residues. The CDR3 loop reads CASSYTRQGLYNEQYF. CDR3 DNA sequence: TGTGCCAGCAGTTACACCCGACAGGGATTATACAACGAGCAGTACTTC.

This clonotype was counted at least ten times. CDR3 sequence reads: CSWGASRADTQYF. CDR3 nucleotide sequence: TGCAGCTGGGGGGCTAGTAGGGCAGATACGCAGTATTTT. This rearrangement joins TRBV29-1 to TRBJ2-3; TRBD1 or TRBD2 may be the D gene (6 bases each). The CDR3 runs 13 residues. The V and J ends lost 8 bases and 4 bases respectively, with 16 bases between them. CDR1 is SQVTM and CDR2 is ANQGSEA in the germline V gene.

The rearrangement links TRBV5-6 to TRBJ1-1, with D perhaps TRBD1 (5 bases). The CDR3 consists of 17 residues. The V end lost 4 bases, the J end lost 0 bases, and 19 bases lay between the germline ends. Germline CDR1 SGHDT, CDR2 YYEEEE. The CDR3 DNA reads TGTGCCAGCAGCCAGACAGTGTCCCCAACTATGAACACTGAAGCTTTCTTT. As protein: CASSQTVSPTMNTEAFF.

The chain uses TRBV29-1 and TRBJ1-5; no reliable D call. Germline V lookup: CDR1 SQVTM, CDR2 ANQGSEA. CDR3 length: 13 residues. The CDR3 nucleotides are TGCAGTCCGATTGGAGGAAGCAATCAGCCCCAGCATTTT. It yields the protein CSPIGGSNQPQHF.

This clonotype has a count of ten or more. The rearrangement links TRBV4-3 to TRBJ1-2, with a weak D call TRBD1 (6 bases). V was cut by 4 bases and J by 4 bases, with 19 bases left in between. Looked up from germline, CDR1 is LGHNA and CDR2 is YSLEER. The CDR3 has 16 residues. CDR3 loop: CASSLNGGAGPYGYTF. CDR3 DNA sequence: TGCGCCAGCAGCCTTAATGGGGGGGCAGGCCCCTATGGCTACACCTTC.

The J gene is TRBJ2-5, the V gene TRBV5-6; D not resolved. The CDR3 is made up of 16 amino acids. CDR1 is SGHDT and CDR2 is YYEEEE in the germline V gene. V was pared by 7 bases and J by 0 bases, with 19 bases between. The CDR3 loop reads CASGSFRAPYQETQYF. In DNA, the CDR3 is TGTGCCAGCGGCTCTTTTCGGGCCCCCTACCAAGAGACCCAGTACTTC.

This clonotype was seen many times. This chain connects TRBV7-2 to TRBJ2-7; D possibly corresponds to TRBD1 (5 bases). The CDR3 is made up of 14 amino acids. The germline V gene encodes CDR1 SGHTA and CDR2 FQGNSA. Trimming cost V 5 bases and J 6 bases, with 17 bases left between them. In nucleotides, the CDR3 is TGTGCCAGCAGCCCAAGTCCCCCAGGGCCCGAGCAGTACTTC. Translation: CASSPSPPGPEQYF.

V and J are TRBV20-1 and TRBJ1-6, with D perhaps TRBD1 (6 bases). Trimming took off 1 base at V and 3 bases at J, with 10 bases between the two ends. Germline-derived CDR1 and CDR2 are DFQATT and SNEGSKA (reference sequence). The CDR3 runs 15 residues. The CDR3 is CSARVGGFYNSPLHF. As DNA, the CDR3 is TGCAGTGCTAGAGTGGGGGGCTTCTATAATTCACCCCTCCACTTT.